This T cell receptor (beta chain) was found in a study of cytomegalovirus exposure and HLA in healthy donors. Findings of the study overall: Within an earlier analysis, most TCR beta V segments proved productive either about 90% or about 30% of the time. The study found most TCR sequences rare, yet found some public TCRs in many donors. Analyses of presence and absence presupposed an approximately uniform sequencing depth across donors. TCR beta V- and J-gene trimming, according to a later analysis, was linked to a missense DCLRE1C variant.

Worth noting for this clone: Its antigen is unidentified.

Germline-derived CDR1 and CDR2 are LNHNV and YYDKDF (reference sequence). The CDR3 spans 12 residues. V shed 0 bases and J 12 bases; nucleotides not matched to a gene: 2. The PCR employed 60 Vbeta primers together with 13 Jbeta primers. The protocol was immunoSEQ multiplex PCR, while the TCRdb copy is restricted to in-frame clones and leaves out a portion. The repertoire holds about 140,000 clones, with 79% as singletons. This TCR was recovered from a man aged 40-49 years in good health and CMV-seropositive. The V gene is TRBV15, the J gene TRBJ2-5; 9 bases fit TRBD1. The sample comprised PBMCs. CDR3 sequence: CATSRDTGGKYF. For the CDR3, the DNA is TGTGCCACCAGCAGAGACACAGGGGGCAAGTACTTC.